This TCR beta chain came from a study of blood T cells in healthy people across ages. For the second PCR, which ran for about 7 to 11 cycles, a sample-barcoded 5' primer and a J-beta primer mix were used. Using its own MiXCR run on the 5' RACE reads, TCRdb lists one record per CDR3 protein. The table has about 560,000 distinct CDR3 sequences, about 27% seen once. This clonotype has at least ten counts. The sample was also reused in another study, on T cells of mothers and their children.

The sequence was obtained from a boy aged 2 to 9 in good health. Sequenced material: blood.

The CDR3 here is CASSLGQESYEQYF. The CDR3 DNA reads as TGCGCCAGCAGCCTGGGACAGGAGTCCTACGAGCAGTACTTC. The V call is TRBV4-3, the J call TRBJ2-7; 8 positions match TRBD1. Germline assignment: CDR1 LGHNA and CDR2 YSLEER. The length of the CDR3 is 14 residues. V lost 4 bases and J lost 1; bases outside the gene matches: 3.